These 8 T cell receptor beta chains share one sample of origin, sequenced in a study of blood T cell repertoires in COVID-19. TCRdb's copy holds only in-frame clones and misses some; the assay was immunoSEQ multiplex PCR. The table shows around 150,000 clones, with about 90% occurring only once. Material for sequencing was peripheral blood. These receptors came from a man between 60 and 75 years old with active or convalescent COVID-19.

This chain joins TRBV28 and TRBJ1-1; TRBD1 agrees at 7 bases. The CDR3 is 15 residues long. The V segment lost 3 bases and the J segment 4 bases; nucleotides outside the gene matches: 8. The germline gives CDR1 MDHEN, CDR2 SYDVKM. The CDR3 coding sequence is TGTGCCAGCAGTTTGTGGGACAGCCGTCTCACTGAAGCTTTCTTT. It encodes CASSLWDSRLTEAFF.

This clone showed up just a few times. V usage is TRBV5-1 and J usage is TRBJ2-1; possible D gene TRBD2, 5 bases. From germline, CDR1 is SGHRS and CDR2 YFSETQ. The CDR3 is 15 amino acids. Trimming stripped 0 bases from V and 4 bases from J, with 11 bases between. CDR3 region: CASSLGLATYNEQFF. In nucleotides, the CDR3 is TGCGCCAGCAGCTTGGGGCTAGCAACGTACAATGAGCAGTTCTTC.

The rearrangement joins TRBV5-1 to TRBJ1-3; D is unresolved. This CDR3 region has 14 residues. CDR1 SGHRS and CDR2 YFSETQ come from the germline V gene. With 4 bases removed from V and 2 bases from J, the gap between germline ends came to 10 bases. The CDR3 DNA is TGCGCCAGCAGCACGGGAGTCCCTGGAAACACCATATATTTT. Its protein product is CASSTGVPGNTIYF.

This chain connects TRBV15 to TRBJ2-3; 12 bases align to TRBD2. The V gene's germline CDR1 is LNHNV and CDR2 YYDKDF (reference sequence). The CDR3 has 16 amino acids. Trimming at V came to 1 base and at J to 4 bases, leaving 3 bases not matched to a gene. The CDR3 protein is CATSRVTSGSPDTQYF. The DNA for the CDR3 is TGTGCCACCAGCAGAGTGACTAGCGGGAGCCCAGATACGCAGTATTTT.

V and J are TRBV28 and TRBJ1-2, with 7 bases matching TRBD1. Trimming cost V 2 bases and J 8 bases; bases outside gene matches: 2. Per germline, CDR1 MDHEN and CDR2 SYDVKM. The CDR3 sequence is 12 residues long. In DNA form, the CDR3 reads TGTGCCAGCAGTTTAAGGGGGCTGGGCTACACCTTC. Protein sequence: CASSLRGLGYTF.

This clone appeared a single time. The V call is TRBV7-3, the J call TRBJ2-5; 10 nucleotides match TRBD1. The germline gives CDR1 SGHTA, CDR2 FQGTGA. CDR3 length: 15 residues. V trimming: 3 bases; J trimming: 0 bases; junction bases outside the gene matches: 1. The CDR3 DNA reads TGTGCCAGCAGCTTGACAGGGGGCTACCAAGAGACCCAGTACTTC. It is translated as CASSLTGGYQETQYF. The full variable domain, its missing parts supplied by reference TRBV7-3 and TRBJ2-5, is GAGVSQTPSNKVTEKGKYVELRCDPISGHTALYWYRQSLGQGPEFLIYFQGTGAADDSGLPNDRFFAVRPEGSVSTLKIQRTERGDSAVYLCASSLTGGYQETQYFGPGTRLLVL.

The V and J genes are TRBV11-3 and TRBJ2-2; D gene ambiguous. The CDR3 has 14 amino acids. The germline CDR1 and CDR2 sequences are SGHNT and YENEEA. V shed 1 base and J shed 2 bases, with 5 bases lying between them. CDR3 sequence: CASSLVSNTGELFF. The CDR3 bases are TGTGCCAGCAGCTTAGTGTCTAACACCGGGGAGCTGTTTTTT.

V and J are TRBV7-9 and TRBJ2-4; D is ambiguous. Between the trimmed V and J ends, which lost 2 bases and 0 bases, there was a span of 14 bases. Germline-derived CDR1 and CDR2 are SEHNR and FQNEAQ (reference sequence). There are 17 residues in the CDR3. CDR3 bases: TGTGCCAGCAGCTTAAAAGGCGCCGACAAAGCCAAAAACATTCAGTACTTC. It yields the protein CASSLKGADKAKNIQYF.